This is a list of T cell receptor beta chains from one sample in a study of shared clonotypes between healthy human individuals. The protocol was immunoSEQ multiplex PCR, while the TCRdb copy is restricted to in-frame clones and leaves out a portion. The sample yields about 680,000 clones, around 78% seen once. The sample consisted of memory CD4+ T cells sorted from blood. The source of these receptors is a woman between 25 and 40 years old in good health. Both conserved end residues are part of each CDR3. Fields, in order: D gene, V gene, J gene, clone size, CDR3 DNA, CDR3 protein. D genes are given only for firm matches. A clone size is listed for some rows: how often the clone was seen (once, few, many), or a class if it is expanded.

D gene: .; V gene: TRBV28; J gene: TRBJ2-2; clone size: .; CDR3 DNA: TGTGCCAGCAGTCGGGTTTCTGGCACCGGGGAGCTGTTTTTT; CDR3 protein: CASSRVSGTGELFF
D gene: .; V gene: TRBV4-1; J gene: TRBJ2-5; clone size: .; CDR3 DNA: TGCGCCAGCAGCCCGGGGTTGGGTTCCCCGTCCGCCCCGTACTTC; CDR3 protein: CASSPGLGSPSAPYF
D gene: TRBD2; V gene: TRBV2; J gene: TRBJ2-3; clone size: .; CDR3 DNA: TGTGCCAGCAGCGGACTAGCGGGATTCGCAGATACGCAGTATTTT; CDR3 protein: CASSGLAGFADTQYF
D gene: .; V gene: TRBV29-1; J gene: TRBJ1-4; clone size: .; CDR3 DNA: TGCAGCGTCGGGGAGGGGTATGAAAAACTGTTTTTT; CDR3 protein: CSVGEGYEKLFF
D gene: TRBD2; V gene: TRBV11-2; J gene: TRBJ2-7; clone size: .; CDR3 DNA: TGTGCCAGCAGCTTAGCTAGCGGGAGCCCCTACGAGCAGTACTTC; CDR3 protein: CASSLASGSPYEQYF
D gene: .; V gene: TRBV28; J gene: TRBJ1-5; clone size: .; CDR3 DNA: TGTGCCAGCAGTTTACACCGGGGGGCAGTTAGCAATCAGCCCCAGCATTTT; CDR3 protein: CASSLHRGAVSNQPQHF
D gene: .; V gene: TRBV20-1; J gene: TRBJ1-2; clone size: .; CDR3 DNA: TGCAGTGCTCAGGGAGATGGCTACACCTTC; CDR3 protein: CSAQGDGYTF
D gene: TRBD1; V gene: TRBV5-1; J gene: TRBJ2-5; clone size: .; CDR3 DNA: TGCGCCAGCAGCCCGGGACAGGGGGAAGAGACCCAGTACTTC; CDR3 protein: CASSPGQGEETQYF
D gene: TRBD1; V gene: TRBV7-2; J gene: TRBJ2-7; clone size: many; CDR3 DNA: TGTGCCAGCAGCTTAGTTTTTATGGGGTTCGGGACAGGGGGCGCCGAGCAGTACTTC; CDR3 protein: CASSLVFMGFGTGGAEQYF
D gene: .; V gene: TRBV7-9; J gene: TRBJ2-7; clone size: .; CDR3 DNA: TGTGCCAGCAGCCCCCGACAGAGCTCCTACGAGCAGTACTTC; CDR3 protein: CASSPRQSSYEQYF
D gene: TRBD1; V gene: TRBV2; J gene: TRBJ1-2; clone size: few; CDR3 DNA: TGTGCCAGCATTTCGACAGGGGGCCTCTATGGCTACACCTTC; CDR3 protein: CASISTGGLYGYTF
D gene: .; V gene: TRBV7-2; J gene: TRBJ1-1; clone size: .; CDR3 DNA: TGTGCCAGCAGCTTACTCGGGCAGGGAGGCACTGAAGCTTTCTTT; CDR3 protein: CASSLLGQGGTEAFF
D gene: TRBD2; V gene: TRBV25-1; J gene: TRBJ2-5; clone size: .; CDR3 DNA: TGTGCCAGCAGTGAACCCCAAGTAGCGGGAGGGCCGGGGGAGACCCAGTACTTC; CDR3 protein: CASSEPQVAGGPGETQYF
D gene: .; V gene: TRBV5-4; J gene: TRBJ1-2; clone size: .; CDR3 DNA: TGTGCCAGCAGCTTGCTTTCTGACCTGAACTATGGCTACACCTTC; CDR3 protein: CASSLLSDLNYGYTF
D gene: .; V gene: TRBV5-1; J gene: TRBJ1-2; clone size: .; CDR3 DNA: TGCGCCAGCAGCTTGCTGGGGGGGCCTGATGGCTACACCTTC; CDR3 protein: CASSLLGGPDGYTF
D gene: .; V gene: TRBV5-4; J gene: TRBJ1-2; clone size: .; CDR3 DNA: TGTGCCAGCAGCCTCGAATCCAGGGGAAGGGCTGGCTACACCTTC; CDR3 protein: CASSLESRGRAGYTF
D gene: .; V gene: TRBV20-1; J gene: TRBJ2-3; clone size: .; CDR3 DNA: TGCAGTGCTAGAGAAGCGAATACGCAGTATTTT; CDR3 protein: CSAREANTQYF
D gene: .; V gene: TRBV5-1; J gene: TRBJ2-5; clone size: .; CDR3 DNA: TGCGCCAGCAGCAACGGAGGATCACAGGGACAAGAGACCCAGTACTTC; CDR3 protein: CASSNGGSQGQETQYF
D gene: TRBD2; V gene: TRBV5-1; J gene: TRBJ2-7; clone size: .; CDR3 DNA: TGCGCCAGCAGCCCCGGGACTACCTACGAGCAGTACTTC; CDR3 protein: CASSPGTTYEQYF
D gene: .; V gene: TRBV19; J gene: TRBJ1-2; clone size: .; CDR3 DNA: TGTGCCAGTAGTATAGGGGGACCGGTGGATGGCTACACCTTC; CDR3 protein: CASSIGGPVDGYTF
D gene: TRBD1; V gene: TRBV5-6; J gene: TRBJ1-5; clone size: .; CDR3 DNA: TGTGCCAGCAGCTCGAGACAGGGGGCGTATAGCAATCAGCCCCAGCATTTT; CDR3 protein: CASSSRQGAYSNQPQHF
D gene: .; V gene: TRBV5-1; J gene: TRBJ2-1; clone size: .; CDR3 DNA: TGCGCCAGCAGCTATGGAACGGAAGGCCTAGGGCAGTTCTTC; CDR3 protein: CASSYGTEGLGQFF
D gene: .; V gene: TRBV6-6; J gene: TRBJ2-1; clone size: .; CDR3 DNA: TGTGCCAGCAGCCACAGGGATGAGCAGTTCTTC; CDR3 protein: CASSHRDEQFF
D gene: TRBD2; V gene: TRBV4-1; J gene: TRBJ2-7; clone size: .; CDR3 DNA: TGCGCCAGCAGCCACCCCTGGGTGGGTCTAGCGGGGCGGACCGAGCAGTACTTC; CDR3 protein: CASSHPWVGLAGRTEQYF
D gene: TRBD2; V gene: TRBV5-8; J gene: TRBJ2-1; clone size: .; CDR3 DNA: TGTGCCAGCAGCGCGGGACTACAAAATTACAATGAGCAGTTCTTC; CDR3 protein: CASSAGLQNYNEQFF
D gene: .; V gene: TRBV2; J gene: TRBJ1-1; clone size: .; CDR3 DNA: TGTGCCAGCAGTGGAGTTGGACGGGCCACTGAAGCTTTCTTT; CDR3 protein: CASSGVGRATEAFF
D gene: .; V gene: TRBV2; J gene: TRBJ1-5; clone size: .; CDR3 DNA: TGTGCCCTAGAGGATCAGCCCCAGCATTTT; CDR3 protein: CALEDQPQHF
D gene: .; V gene: TRBV7-6; J gene: TRBJ2-3; clone size: .; CDR3 DNA: TGTGCCAGCAGCTTAGGCCCACCGGGACAACTTCAACCGGATACGCAGTATTTT; CDR3 protein: CASSLGPPGQLQPDTQYF
D gene: .; V gene: TRBV14; J gene: TRBJ2-1; clone size: few; CDR3 DNA: TGTGCCAGCAGCCCTACAGGGCCCCGTTACAATGAGCAGTTCTTC; CDR3 protein: CASSPTGPRYNEQFF
D gene: TRBD2; V gene: TRBV2; J gene: TRBJ2-3; clone size: .; CDR3 DNA: TGTGCCAGCAGTGTTAGCGGGGGGAGAGGCACAGATACGCAGTATTTT; CDR3 protein: CASSVSGGRGTDTQYF
D gene: TRBD1; V gene: TRBV25-1; J gene: TRBJ1-3; clone size: .; CDR3 DNA: TGTGCCAGCAGGCCAGGGGGCCCTGGAAACACCATATATTTT; CDR3 protein: CASRPGGPGNTIYF